A single sample gave rise to the 5 T cell receptor beta chains below, sequenced in a study of cytomegalovirus exposure and HLA in healthy donors. Data came from immunoSEQ multiplex PCR; TCRdb stores just in-frame clones and leaves some out. The sample records fewer than 400,000 clones, 75% to 90% being singletons. Material for sequencing was PBMCs. The receptors derive from a woman under 30 in good health and CMV-seronegative.

This chain links TRBV4-3 with TRBJ2-6, with D tentatively TRBD1 (5 bases). The germline V gene encodes CDR1 LGHNA and CDR2 YSLEER. V was trimmed by 1 base and J by 2 bases, leaving 9 bases between them. CDR3 length equals 16 residues. The CDR3 reads CASSQVTAPGANVLTF. CDR3 DNA: TGCGCCAGCAGCCAAGTGACAGCACCTGGGGCCAACGTCCTGACTTTC.

V is TRBV7-9 and J is TRBJ2-1; D might be TRBD1 (6 bases). V shed 5 bases and J shed 8 bases, with 13 bases lying between them. Germline lookup yields CDR1 SEHNR and CDR2 FQNEAQ (reference sequence). The CDR3 spans 13 residues. The CDR3, as DNA: TGTGCCAGCAGCCCCCTGGACAGACATGAGCAGTTCTTC. Its translation: CASSPLDRHEQFF. The whole variable domain, remainder taken from reference TRBV7-9 and TRBJ2-1, is DTGVSQNPRHKITKRGQNVTFRCDPISEHNRLYWYRQTLGQGPEFLTYFQNEAQLEKSRLLSDRFSAERPKGSFSTLEIQRTEQGDSAMYLCASSPLDRHEQFFGPGTRLTVL.

This clone was detected only once. The J gene is TRBJ2-7, the V gene TRBV6-5, with 8 bases aligning to TRBD2. Trimming took 2 bases from V and 6 from J; bases not matched to a gene: 3. The CDR3 has 13 amino acids. From germline, CDR1 is MNHEY and CDR2 SVGAGI. Here the CDR3 DNA reads TGTGCCAGCAGTTACGCGGGAGGTGGCGAGCAGTACTTC. Translating gives CASSYAGGGEQYF.

J is TRBJ2-2 and V is TRBV2; the match to TRBD2 covers 11 bases. The CDR3 has 15 residues. Germline loops: CDR1 SNHLY, CDR2 FYNNEI. V was pared by 4 bases and J by 5 bases, with 3 bases of the junction left unmatched. This chain's CDR3 is CASSALAGETGELFF. CDR3 sequence (DNA): TGTGCCAGCAGTGCACTAGCGGGAGAAACCGGGGAGCTGTTTTTT.

This CDR3 reads CASSLVAAYEQYF. The CDR3 DNA reads as TGTGCCAGCAGCTTAGTAGCTGCCTACGAGCAGTACTTC. This rearrangement joins TRBV7-9 to TRBJ2-7; D call uncertain. V gave up 1 base and J gave up 2 bases, with 6 bases separating them. Looked up from germline, CDR1 is SEHNR and CDR2 is FQNEAQ (reference sequence). The CDR3 runs to 13 residues.